This T cell receptor (beta chain) was profiled in a study of beta chain features in type 1 diabetes. Findings and limits, study-wide: Within each of all four CD4+ subsets, Type 1 diabetes patients had TCRB CDR3s that were moderately but significantly shorter.

A word on this clone: What it recognizes is unknown.

Germline CDR1 and CDR2: SGDLS and YYNGEE. This CDR3 comprises 13 residues. Trimming removed 0 bases at V and 8 bases at J, with 11 bases between. The investigators reverse transcribed all of the isolated RNA, so they sequenced expressed TCRB transcripts. Clones were sequenced by immunoSEQ multiplex PCR, and TCRdb holds only the in-frame ones, with some missing. The sample consists of 970,000 or so clones, roughly 15% of them appearing once. The sequence was obtained from a woman aged 18-30 years in good health. Input material: naive CD4+ T cells from blood. V usage is TRBV9 and J usage is TRBJ1-2; D is unclear. CDR3 nucleotides: TGTGCCAGCAGCGTAGATAGCGGCGGAGGCTACACCTTC. It specifies CASSVDSGGGYTF.